A single sample gave rise to the 2 T cell receptor beta chains below, sequenced in a study of shared T cell receptors in the human thymus. The repertoire was sequenced with immunoSEQ multiplex PCR; TCRdb's copy has only in-frame clones and lacks some. The sample has over 450,000 clones, around 82% seen once. Another study also made use of these data, one on human thymus T cells.

The sequenced sample consisted of thymocytes. Every receptor here comes from a boy less than two years old with a congenital heart defect.

As DNA, the CDR3 is TGTGCCAGTAGTCTTCTAGCGGGGACCAACACCGGGGAGCTGTTTTTT. Amino acid sequence: CASSLLAGTNTGELFF. The chain carries TRBV19 and TRBJ2-2; 9 nucleotides agree with TRBD2. The CDR3 runs 16 residues. Germline loops: CDR1 LNHDA, CDR2 SQIVND (reference sequence). J was trimmed by 2 bases and V by 5 bases; bases with no gene match: 6.

This clone has a handful of counts. This chain joins TRBV9 and TRBJ2-1; TRBD1 matches at 7 bases. The CDR3 totals 16 residues. Germline V gene data show CDR1 as SGDLS and CDR2 as YYNGEE. The J segment lost 7 bases and the V segment lost 3 bases, leaving 13 bases of the junction unmatched. Here the CDR3 reads CASSATDDRVGNEQFF. In DNA form, the CDR3 reads TGTGCCAGCAGCGCTACCGACGACAGGGTCGGGAATGAGCAGTTCTTC.